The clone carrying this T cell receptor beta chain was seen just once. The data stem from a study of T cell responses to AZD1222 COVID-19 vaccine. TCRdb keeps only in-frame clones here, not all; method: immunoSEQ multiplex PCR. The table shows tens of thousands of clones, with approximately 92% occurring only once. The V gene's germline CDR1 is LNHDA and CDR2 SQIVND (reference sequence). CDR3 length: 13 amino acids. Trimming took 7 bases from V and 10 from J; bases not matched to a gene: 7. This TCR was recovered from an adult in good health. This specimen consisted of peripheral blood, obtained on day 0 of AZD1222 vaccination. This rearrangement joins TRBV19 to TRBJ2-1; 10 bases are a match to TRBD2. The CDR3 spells CASTPAGGGEQFF. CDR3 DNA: TGTGCCAGTACCCCAGCGGGAGGGGGCGAGCAGTTCTTC. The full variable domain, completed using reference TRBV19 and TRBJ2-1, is DGGITQSPKYLFRKEGQNVTLSCEQNLNHDAMYWYRQDPGQGLRLIYYSQIVNDFQKGDIAEGYSVSREKKESFPLTVTSAQKNPTAFYLCASTPAGGGEQFFGPGTRLTVL.